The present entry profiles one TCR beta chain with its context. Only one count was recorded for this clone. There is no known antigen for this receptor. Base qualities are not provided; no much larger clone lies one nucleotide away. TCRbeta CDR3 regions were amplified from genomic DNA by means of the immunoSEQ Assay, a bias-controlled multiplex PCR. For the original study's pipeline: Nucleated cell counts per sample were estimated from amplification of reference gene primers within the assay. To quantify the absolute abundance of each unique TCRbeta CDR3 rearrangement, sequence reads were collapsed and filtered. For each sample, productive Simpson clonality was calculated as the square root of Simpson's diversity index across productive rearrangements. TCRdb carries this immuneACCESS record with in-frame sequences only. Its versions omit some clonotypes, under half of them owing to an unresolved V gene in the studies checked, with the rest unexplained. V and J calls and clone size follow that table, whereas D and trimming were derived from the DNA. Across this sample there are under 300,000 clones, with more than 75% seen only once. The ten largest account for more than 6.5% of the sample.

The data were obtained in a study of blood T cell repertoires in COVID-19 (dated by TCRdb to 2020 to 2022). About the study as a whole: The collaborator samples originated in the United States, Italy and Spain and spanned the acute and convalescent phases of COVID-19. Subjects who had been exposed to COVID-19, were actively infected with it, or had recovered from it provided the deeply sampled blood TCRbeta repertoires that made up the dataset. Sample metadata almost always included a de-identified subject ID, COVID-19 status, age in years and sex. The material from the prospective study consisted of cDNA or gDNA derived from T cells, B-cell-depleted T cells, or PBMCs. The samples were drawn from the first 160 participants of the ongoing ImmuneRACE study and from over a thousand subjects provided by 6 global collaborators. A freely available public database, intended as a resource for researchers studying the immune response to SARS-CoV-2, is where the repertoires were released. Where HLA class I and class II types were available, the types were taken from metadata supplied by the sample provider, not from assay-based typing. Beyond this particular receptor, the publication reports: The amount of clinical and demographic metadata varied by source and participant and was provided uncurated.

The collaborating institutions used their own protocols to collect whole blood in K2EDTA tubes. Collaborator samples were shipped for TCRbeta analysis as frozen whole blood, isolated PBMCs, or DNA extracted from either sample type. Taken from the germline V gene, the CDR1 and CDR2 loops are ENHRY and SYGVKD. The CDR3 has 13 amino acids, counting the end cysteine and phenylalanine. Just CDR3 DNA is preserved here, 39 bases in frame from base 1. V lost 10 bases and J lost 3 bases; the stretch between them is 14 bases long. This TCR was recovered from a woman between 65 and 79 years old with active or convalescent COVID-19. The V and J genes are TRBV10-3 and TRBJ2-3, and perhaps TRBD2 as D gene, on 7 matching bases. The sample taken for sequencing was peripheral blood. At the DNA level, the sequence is TGTGCCACCTGGGGGGGCCTGACAGATACGCAGTATTTT. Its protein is CATWGGLTDTQYF.